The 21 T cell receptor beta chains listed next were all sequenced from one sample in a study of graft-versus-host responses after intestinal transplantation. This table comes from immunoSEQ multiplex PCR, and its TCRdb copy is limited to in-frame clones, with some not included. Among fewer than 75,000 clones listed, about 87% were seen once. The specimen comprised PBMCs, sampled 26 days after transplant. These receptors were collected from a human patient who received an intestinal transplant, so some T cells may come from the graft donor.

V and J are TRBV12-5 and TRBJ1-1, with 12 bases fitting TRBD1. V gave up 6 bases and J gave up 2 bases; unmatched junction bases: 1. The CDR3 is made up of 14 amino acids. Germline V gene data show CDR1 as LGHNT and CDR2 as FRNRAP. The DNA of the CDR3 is TGTGCTAGTGGGGGACAGGGGGCCAACACTGAAGCTTTCTTT. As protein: CASGGQGANTEAFF.

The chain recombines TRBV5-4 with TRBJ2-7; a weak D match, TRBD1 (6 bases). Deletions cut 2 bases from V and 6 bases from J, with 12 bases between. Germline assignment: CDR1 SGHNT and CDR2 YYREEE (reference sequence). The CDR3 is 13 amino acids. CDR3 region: CASSLQGQPEQYF. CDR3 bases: TGTGCCAGCAGCTTACAGGGACAACCCGAGCAGTACTTC.

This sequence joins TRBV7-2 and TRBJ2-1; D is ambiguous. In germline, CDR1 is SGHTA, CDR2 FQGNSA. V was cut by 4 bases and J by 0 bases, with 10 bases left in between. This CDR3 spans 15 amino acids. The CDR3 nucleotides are TGTGCCAGCAGCTCTCGTTCGAGCTCCTACAATGAGCAGTTCTTC. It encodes CASSSRSSSYNEQFF. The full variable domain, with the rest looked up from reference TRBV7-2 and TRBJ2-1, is GAGVSQSPSNKVTEKGKDVELRCDPISGHTALYWYRQSLGQGLEFLIYFQGNSAPDKSGLPSDRFSAERTGGSVSTLTIQRTQQEDSAVYLCASSSRSSSYNEQFFGPGTRLTVL.

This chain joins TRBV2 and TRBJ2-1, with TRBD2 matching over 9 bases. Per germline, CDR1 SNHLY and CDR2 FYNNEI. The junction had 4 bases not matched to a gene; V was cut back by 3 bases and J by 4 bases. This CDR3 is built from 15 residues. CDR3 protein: CASSEGGGAYNEQFF. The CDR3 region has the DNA TGTGCCAGCAGTGAGGGCGGGGGGGCGTACAATGAGCAGTTCTTC.

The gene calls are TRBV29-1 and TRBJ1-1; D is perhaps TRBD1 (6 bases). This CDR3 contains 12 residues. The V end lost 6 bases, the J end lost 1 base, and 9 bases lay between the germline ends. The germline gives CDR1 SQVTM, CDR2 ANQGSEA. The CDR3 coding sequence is TGCAGCGTCGCGACAGGGAACACTGAAGCTTTCTTT. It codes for CSVATGNTEAFF.

CDR3 nucleotides: TGTGCCAGCAGTTTGTTTCCGGGACTAGGGGCCTCAGATACGCAGTATTTT. Its translation: CASSLFPGLGASDTQYF. This chain joins TRBV27 and TRBJ2-3; 8 nucleotides line up with TRBD2. The CDR3 extends over 17 amino acids. Unmatched junction bases numbered 12, after V lost 3 bases and J lost 4 bases. Germline lookup yields CDR1 MNHEY and CDR2 SMNVEV (reference sequence).

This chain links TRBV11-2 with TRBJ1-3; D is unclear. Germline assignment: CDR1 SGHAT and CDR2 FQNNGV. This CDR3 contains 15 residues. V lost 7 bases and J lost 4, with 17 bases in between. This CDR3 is CASTTAGGPGNTIYF. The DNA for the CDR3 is TGTGCCAGCACCACCGCGGGAGGGCCGGGAAACACCATATATTTT.

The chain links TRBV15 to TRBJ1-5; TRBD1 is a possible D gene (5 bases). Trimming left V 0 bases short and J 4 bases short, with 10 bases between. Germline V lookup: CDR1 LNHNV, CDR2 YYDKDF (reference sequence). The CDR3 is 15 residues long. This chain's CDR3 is CATSRDQGSNQPQHF. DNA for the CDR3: TGTGCCACCAGCAGAGACCAGGGATCGAATCAGCCCCAGCATTTT.

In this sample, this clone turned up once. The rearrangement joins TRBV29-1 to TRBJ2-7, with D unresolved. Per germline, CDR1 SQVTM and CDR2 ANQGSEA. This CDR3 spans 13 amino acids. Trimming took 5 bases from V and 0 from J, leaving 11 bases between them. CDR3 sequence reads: CSVIITASYEQYF. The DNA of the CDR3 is TGCAGCGTTATAATCACAGCCTCCTACGAGCAGTACTTC.

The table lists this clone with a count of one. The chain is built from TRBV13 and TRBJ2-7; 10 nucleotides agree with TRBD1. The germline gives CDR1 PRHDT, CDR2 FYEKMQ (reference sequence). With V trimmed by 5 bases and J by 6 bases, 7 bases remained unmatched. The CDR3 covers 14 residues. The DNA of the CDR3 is TGTGCCAGCAGCCAGGACAGGGGGGGGCTCGAGCAGTACTTC. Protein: CASSQDRGGLEQYF.

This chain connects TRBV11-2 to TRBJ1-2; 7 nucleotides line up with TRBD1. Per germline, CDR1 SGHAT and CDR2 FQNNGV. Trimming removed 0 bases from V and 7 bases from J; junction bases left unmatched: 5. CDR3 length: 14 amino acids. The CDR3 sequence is CASSLDRGSFGYTF. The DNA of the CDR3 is TGTGCCAGCAGCTTAGACAGGGGGTCGTTTGGCTACACCTTC.

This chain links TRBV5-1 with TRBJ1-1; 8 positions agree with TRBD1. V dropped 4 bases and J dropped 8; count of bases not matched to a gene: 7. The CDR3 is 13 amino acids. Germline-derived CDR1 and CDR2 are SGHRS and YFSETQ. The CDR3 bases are TGCGCCAGCAGCCGGGGACAGGAACACGAAGCTTTCTTT. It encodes CASSRGQEHEAFF.

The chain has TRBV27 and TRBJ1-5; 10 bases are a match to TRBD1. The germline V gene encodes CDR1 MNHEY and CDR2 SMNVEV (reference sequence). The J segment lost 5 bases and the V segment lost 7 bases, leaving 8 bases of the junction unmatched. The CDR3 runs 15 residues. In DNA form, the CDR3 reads TGTGCCAGCAAGATAGGGACAGGGGAAGATCAGCCCCAGCATTTT. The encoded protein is CASKIGTGEDQPQHF.

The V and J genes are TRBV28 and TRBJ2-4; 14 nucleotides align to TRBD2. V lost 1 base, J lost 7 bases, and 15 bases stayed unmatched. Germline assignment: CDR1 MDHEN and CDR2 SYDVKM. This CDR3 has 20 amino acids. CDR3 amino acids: CASSLFRRGLAGERVNIQYF. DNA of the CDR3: TGTGCCAGCAGTTTATTTAGGCGGGGACTAGCGGGAGAAAGGGTCAACATTCAGTACTTC.

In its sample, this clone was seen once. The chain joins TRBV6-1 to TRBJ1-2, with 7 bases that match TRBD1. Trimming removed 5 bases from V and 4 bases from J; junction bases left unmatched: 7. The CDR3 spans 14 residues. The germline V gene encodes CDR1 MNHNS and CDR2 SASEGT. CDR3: CASSNDRDLYGYTF. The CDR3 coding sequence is TGTGCCAGCAGTAATGACAGGGACCTCTATGGCTACACCTTC.

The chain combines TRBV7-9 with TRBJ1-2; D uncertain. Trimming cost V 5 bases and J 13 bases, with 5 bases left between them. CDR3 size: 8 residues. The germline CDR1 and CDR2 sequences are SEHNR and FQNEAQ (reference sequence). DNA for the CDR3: TGTGCCAGCAGCCCCGGCACCTTC. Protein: CASSPGTF. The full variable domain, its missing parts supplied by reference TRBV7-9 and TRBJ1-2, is DTGVSQNPRHKITKRGQNVTFRCDPISEHNRLYWYRQTLGQGPEFLTYFQNEAQLEKSRLLSDRFSAERPKGSFSTLEIQRTEQGDSAMYLCASSPGTFGSGTRLTVV.

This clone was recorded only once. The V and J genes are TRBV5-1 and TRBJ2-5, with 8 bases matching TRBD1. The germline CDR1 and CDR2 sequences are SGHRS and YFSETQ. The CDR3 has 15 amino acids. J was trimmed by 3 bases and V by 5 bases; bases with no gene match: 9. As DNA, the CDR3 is TGCGCCAGCAGTCAGCCAATGGGACAGGAAGAGACCCAGTACTTC. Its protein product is CASSQPMGQEETQYF.

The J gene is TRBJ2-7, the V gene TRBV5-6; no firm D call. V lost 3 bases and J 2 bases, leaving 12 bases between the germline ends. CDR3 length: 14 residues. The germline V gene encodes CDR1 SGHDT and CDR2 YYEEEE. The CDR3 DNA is TGTGCCAGCAGCTCAGTGACAACCACCTACGAGCAGTACTTC. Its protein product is CASSSVTTTYEQYF.

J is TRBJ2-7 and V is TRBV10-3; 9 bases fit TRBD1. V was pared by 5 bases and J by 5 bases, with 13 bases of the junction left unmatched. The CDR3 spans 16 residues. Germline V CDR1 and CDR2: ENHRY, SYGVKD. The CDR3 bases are TGTGCCATCAGTCATCGGGTGGGACAGGGAAGGAACGAGCAGTACTTC. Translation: CAISHRVGQGRNEQYF.

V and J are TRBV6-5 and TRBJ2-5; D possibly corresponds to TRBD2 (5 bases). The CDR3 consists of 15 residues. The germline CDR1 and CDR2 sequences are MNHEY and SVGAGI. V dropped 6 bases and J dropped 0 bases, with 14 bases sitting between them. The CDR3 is CASREGQADQETQYF. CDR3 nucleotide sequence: TGTGCCAGCAGAGAGGGCCAGGCGGACCAAGAGACCCAGTACTTC.

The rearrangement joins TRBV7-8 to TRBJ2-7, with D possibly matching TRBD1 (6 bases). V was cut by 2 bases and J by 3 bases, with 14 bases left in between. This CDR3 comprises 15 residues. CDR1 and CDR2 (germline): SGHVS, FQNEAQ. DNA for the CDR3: TGTGCCAGCAGCTTATACACAGGGTCAGGCTACGAGCAGTACTTC. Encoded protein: CASSLYTGSGYEQYF.